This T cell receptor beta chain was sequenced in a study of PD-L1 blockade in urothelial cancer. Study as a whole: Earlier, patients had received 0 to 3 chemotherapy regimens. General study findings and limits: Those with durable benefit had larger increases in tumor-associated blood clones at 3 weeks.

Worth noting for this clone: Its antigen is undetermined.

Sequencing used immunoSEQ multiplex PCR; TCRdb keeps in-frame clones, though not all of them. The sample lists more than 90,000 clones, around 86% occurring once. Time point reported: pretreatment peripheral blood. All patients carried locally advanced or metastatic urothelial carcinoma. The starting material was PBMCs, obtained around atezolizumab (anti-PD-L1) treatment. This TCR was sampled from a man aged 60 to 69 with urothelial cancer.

The CDR3 nucleotides read TGCGCCAGCAGCTTCAAGACAGGGAACCACGAGCAGTACTTC. Protein product: CASSFKTGNHEQYF. The genes are TRBV5-1 and TRBJ2-7; 7 nucleotides agree with TRBD1. Germline V CDR1 and CDR2: SGHRS, YFSETQ. The J segment lost 5 bases and the V segment lost 2 bases, leaving 7 bases of the junction unmatched. The CDR3 contains 14 residues.